The clone carrying this T cell receptor beta chain was seen a few times. The time point denotes: persistent/refractory GD, antithyroid drugs over 5 years with positive TRAb. RNA extracted from PBMCs served as the sequencing template. Trimming cost V 3 bases and J 1 base; bases outside gene matches: 1. From germline, CDR1 is SNHLY and CDR2 FYNNEI. The CDR3 totals 16 residues. This sample is drawn from a study of regulatory T cells in long-lasting Graves disease. Both iRepertoire HTBI primers and Arm-PCR of CDR3 regions were used to build the TCR beta libraries. TCRdb recomputed calls from the multiplex PCR reads with MiXCR, one row per CDR3 protein. The data show 400,000 to 500,000 distinct CDR3 sequences, around 20% seen once.

The origin of this receptor is a female donor with Graves disease. Sequencing was performed on peripheral blood mononuclear cells (PBMCs), taken when the disease was refractory, from a patient treated with antithyroid drugs. V gene TRBV2 combines with J gene TRBJ2-3; TRBD2 aligns across 13 bases. The DNA of the CDR3 is TGTGCCAGCAGTGAGGGGACTAGCGGGGGCACAGATACGCAGTATTTT. It encodes CASSEGTSGGTDTQYF.